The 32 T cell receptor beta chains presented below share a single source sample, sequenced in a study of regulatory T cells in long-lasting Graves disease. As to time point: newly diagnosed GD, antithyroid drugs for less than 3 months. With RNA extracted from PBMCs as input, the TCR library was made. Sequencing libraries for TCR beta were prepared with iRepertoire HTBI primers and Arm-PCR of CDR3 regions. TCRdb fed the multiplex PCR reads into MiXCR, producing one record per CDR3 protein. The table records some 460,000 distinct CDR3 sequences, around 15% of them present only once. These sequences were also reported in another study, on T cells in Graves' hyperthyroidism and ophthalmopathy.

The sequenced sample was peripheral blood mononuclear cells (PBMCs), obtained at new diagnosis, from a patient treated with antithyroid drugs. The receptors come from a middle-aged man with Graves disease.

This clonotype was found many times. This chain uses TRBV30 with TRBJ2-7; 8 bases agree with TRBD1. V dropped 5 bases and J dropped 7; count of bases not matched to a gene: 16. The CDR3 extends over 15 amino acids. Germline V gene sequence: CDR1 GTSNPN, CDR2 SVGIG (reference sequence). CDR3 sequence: CAWDDTTGTGKEQYF. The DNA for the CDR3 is TGTGCCTGGGACGATACGACCGGGACAGGTAAAGAGCAGTACTTC.

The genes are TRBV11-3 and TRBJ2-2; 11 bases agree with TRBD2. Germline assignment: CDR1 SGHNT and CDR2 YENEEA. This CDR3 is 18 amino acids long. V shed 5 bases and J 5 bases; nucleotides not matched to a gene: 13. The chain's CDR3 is CASSTRDSGRAGTGELFF. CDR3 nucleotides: TGTGCCAGCAGCACCCGAGATAGCGGGAGGGCCGGAACCGGGGAGCTGTTTTTT.

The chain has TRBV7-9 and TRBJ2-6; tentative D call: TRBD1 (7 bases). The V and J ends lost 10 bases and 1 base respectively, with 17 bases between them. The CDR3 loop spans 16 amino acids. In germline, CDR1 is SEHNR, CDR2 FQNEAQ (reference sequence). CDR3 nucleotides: TGTGCCACTTTGACAGGGAGGATTTCTGGGGCCAACGTCCTGACTTTC. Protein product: CATLTGRISGANVLTF.

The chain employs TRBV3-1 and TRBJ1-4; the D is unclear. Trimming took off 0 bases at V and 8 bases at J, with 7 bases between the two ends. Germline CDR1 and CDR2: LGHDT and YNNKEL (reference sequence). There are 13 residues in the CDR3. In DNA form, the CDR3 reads TGTGCCAGCAGCCAAGAAGGCCAGGAAAAACTGTTTTTT. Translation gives CASSQEGQEKLFF.

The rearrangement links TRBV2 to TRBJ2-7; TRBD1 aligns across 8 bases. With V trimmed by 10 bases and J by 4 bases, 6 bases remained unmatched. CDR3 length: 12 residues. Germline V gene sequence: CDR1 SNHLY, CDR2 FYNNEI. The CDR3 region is CATRTGPYEQYF. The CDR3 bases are TGTGCCACCAGGACAGGGCCTTACGAGCAGTACTTC.

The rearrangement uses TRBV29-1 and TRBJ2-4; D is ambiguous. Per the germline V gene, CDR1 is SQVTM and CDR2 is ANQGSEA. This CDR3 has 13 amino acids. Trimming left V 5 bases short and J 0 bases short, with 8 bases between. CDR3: CSVRLLAKNIQYF. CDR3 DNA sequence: TGCAGCGTTCGACTGCTAGCCAAAAACATTCAGTACTTC.

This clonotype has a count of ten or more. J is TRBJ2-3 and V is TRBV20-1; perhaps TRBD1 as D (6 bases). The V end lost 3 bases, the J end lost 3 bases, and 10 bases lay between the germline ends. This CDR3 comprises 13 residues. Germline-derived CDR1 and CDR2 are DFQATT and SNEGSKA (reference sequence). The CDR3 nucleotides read TGCAGTGCTAGCAGGGGTCTTACAGATACGCAGTATTTT. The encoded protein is CSASRGLTDTQYF.

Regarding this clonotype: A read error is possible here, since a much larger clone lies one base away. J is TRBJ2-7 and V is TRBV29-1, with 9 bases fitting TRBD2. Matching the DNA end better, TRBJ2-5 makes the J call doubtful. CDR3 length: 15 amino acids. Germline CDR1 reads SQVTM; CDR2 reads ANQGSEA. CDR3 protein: CSVEAGAGGSETQYF. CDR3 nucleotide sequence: TGCAGCGTTGAAGCCGGCGCGGGAGGGTCGGAGACCCAGTACTTC.

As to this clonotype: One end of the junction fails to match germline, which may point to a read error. The CDR3 protein is CAGSQDLVWQFF. CDR3 in DNA: TGTGCCGGCAGCCAAGATTTAGTATGGCAGTTCTTC. The chain links TRBV14 to TRBJ2-1; no clear D. Germline V gene data show CDR1 as SGHDN and CDR2 as FVKESK. The CDR3 is 12 residues long.

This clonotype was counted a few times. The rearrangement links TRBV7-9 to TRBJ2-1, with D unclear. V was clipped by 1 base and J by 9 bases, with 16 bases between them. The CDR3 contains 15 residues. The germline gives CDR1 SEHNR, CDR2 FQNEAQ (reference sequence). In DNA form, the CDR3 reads TGTGCCAGCAGCTTAGTGTCTAGTATGCTTCTTGAGCAGTTCTTC. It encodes CASSLVSSMLLEQFF.

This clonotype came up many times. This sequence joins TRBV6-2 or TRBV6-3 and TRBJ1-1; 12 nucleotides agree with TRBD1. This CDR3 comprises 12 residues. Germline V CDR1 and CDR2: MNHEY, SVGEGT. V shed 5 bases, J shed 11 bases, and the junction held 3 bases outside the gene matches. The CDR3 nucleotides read TGTGCCAGCAGTCGGGACAGGGGGCGTGCTTTCTTT. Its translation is CASSRDRGRAFF.

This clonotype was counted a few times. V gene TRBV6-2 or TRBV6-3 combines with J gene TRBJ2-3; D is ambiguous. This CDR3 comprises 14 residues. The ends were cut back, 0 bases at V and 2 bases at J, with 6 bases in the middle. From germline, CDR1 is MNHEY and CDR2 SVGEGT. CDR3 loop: CASSYSTVTDTQYF. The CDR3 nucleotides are TGTGCCAGCAGTTACTCCACAGTCACAGATACGCAGTATTTT.

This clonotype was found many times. CDR3 protein: CASSQLRLAGEETQYF. The CDR3 DNA reads as TGTGCCAGCAGCCAGCTCAGACTAGCGGGAGAAGAGACCCAGTACTTC. This chain connects TRBV12-3 or TRBV12-4 to TRBJ2-5; 12 bases map to TRBD2. V dropped 6 bases and J dropped 3; count of bases not matched to a gene: 8. This CDR3 has 16 amino acids.

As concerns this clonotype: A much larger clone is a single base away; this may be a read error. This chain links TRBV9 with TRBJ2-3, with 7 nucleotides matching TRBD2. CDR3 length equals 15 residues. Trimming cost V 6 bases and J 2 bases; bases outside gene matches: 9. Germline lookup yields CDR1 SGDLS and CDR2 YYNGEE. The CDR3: CASTPAGTNTDTQYF. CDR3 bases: TGTGCCAGCACCCCGGCGGGGACTAACACAGATACGCAGTATTTT.

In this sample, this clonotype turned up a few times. CDR3 coding DNA: TGTGCCAGCAGCTTGGATTTGTCGGGAGGTCTTGTTGAGCAGTTCTTC. Amino acid sequence: CASSLDLSGGLVEQFF. The genes are TRBV5-6 and TRBJ2-1; TRBD2 matches at 7 bases. The CDR3 runs to 16 residues. V lost 0 bases and J lost 9; bases outside the gene matches: 12. Germline loops: CDR1 SGHDT, CDR2 YYEEEE.

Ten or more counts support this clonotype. The CDR3 DNA is TGTGCCAGCAGCCTACCCCGGGACACGGGTCGATACGAGCAGTACTTC. This encodes CASSLPRDTGRYEQYF. The chain carries TRBV28 and TRBJ2-7; tentative D call: TRBD1 (6 bases). Trimming took off 6 bases at V and 4 bases at J, with 22 bases between the two ends. CDR3 size: 16 residues. The germline V gene encodes CDR1 MDHEN and CDR2 SYDVKM.

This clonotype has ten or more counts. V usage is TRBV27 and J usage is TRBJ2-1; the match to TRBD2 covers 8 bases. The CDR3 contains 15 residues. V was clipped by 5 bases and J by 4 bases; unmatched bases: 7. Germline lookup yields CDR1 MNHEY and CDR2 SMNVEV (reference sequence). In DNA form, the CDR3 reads TGTGCCAGCAGTCCGGGAGGGGCACATTACAATGAGCAGTTCTTC. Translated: CASSPGGAHYNEQFF.

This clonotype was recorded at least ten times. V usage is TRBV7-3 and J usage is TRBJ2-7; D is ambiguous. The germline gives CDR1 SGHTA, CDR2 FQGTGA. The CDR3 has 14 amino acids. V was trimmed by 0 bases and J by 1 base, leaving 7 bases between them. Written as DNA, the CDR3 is TGTGCCAGCAGCTTAACTTTTGGATCCTACGAGCAGTACTTC. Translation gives CASSLTFGSYEQYF.

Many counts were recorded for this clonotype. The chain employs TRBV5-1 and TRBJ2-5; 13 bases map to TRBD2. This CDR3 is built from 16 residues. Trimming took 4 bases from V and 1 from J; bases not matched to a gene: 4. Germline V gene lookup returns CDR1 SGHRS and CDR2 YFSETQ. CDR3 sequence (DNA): TGCGCCAGCAGCCAAGGACTAGCGGGAGCCCAAGAGACCCAGTACTTC. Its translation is CASSQGLAGAQETQYF.

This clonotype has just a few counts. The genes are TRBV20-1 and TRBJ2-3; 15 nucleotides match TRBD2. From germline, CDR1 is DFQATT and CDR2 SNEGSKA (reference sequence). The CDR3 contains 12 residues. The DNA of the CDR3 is TGCAGCGGACTAGCGGGAGGGAATACGCAGTATTTT. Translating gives CSGLAGGNTQYF.

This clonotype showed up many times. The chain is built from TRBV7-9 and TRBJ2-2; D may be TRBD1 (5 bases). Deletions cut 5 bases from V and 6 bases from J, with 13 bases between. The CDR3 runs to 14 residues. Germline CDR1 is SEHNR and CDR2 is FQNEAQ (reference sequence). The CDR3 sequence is CASSPIRDPGELFF. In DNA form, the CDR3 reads TGTGCCAGCAGCCCTATCAGGGATCCCGGGGAGCTGTTTTTT.

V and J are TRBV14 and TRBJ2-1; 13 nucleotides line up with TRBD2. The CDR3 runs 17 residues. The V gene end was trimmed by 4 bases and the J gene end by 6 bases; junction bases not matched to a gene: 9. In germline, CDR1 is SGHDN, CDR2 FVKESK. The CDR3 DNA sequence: TGTGCCAGCAGCCCTTGGACTAGCGGGAGTGGTAGCAATGAGCAGTTCTTC. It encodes CASSPWTSGSGSNEQFF.

The CDR3 DNA sequence: TGTGCCAGCTCCCGGGACAGGGGTCCCAAGGGGAACACTGAAGCTTTCTTT. Translation: CASSRDRGPKGNTEAFF. The rearrangement links TRBV18 to TRBJ1-1, with 10 bases identical to TRBD1. The CDR3 is made up of 17 amino acids. With V trimmed by 6 bases and J by 1 base, 11 bases remained unmatched. Per germline, CDR1 KGHSH and CDR2 LQKENI.

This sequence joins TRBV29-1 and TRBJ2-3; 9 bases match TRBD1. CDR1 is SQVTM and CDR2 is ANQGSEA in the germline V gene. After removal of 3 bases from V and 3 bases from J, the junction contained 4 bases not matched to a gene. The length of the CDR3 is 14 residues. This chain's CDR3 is CSVESGTGTDTQYF. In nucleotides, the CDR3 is TGCAGCGTTGAGTCCGGGACAGGGACAGATACGCAGTATTTT.

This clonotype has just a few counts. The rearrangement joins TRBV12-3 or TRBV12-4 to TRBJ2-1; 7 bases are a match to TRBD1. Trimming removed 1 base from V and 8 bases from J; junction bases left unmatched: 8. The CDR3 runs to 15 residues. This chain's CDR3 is CASSLGWQGVDEQFF. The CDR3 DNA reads TGTGCCAGCAGTTTAGGGTGGCAGGGGGTCGATGAGCAGTTCTTC.

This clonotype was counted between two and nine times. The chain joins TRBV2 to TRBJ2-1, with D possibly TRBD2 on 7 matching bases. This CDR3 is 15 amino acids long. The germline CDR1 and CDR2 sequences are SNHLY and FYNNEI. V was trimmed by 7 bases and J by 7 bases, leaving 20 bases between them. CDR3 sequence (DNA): TGTGCCAGCAACTGGGACCCAAAGGGGGGGAATGAGCAGTTCTTC. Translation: CASNWDPKGGNEQFF.

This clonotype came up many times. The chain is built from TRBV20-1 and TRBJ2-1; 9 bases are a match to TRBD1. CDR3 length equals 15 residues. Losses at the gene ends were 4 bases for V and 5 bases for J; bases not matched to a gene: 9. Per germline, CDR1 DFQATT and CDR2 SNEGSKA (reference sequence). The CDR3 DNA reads TGCAGTGCTACCACCGGGACAGGGATCCACAATGAGCAGTTCTTC. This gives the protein CSATTGTGIHNEQFF.

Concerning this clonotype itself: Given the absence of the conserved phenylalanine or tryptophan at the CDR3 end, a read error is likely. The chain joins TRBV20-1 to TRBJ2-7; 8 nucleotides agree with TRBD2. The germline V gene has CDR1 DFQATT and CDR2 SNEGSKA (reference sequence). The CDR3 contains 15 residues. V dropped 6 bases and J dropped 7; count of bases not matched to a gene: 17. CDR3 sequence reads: CSASPTGREVGEQYL. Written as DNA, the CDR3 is TGCAGTGCCAGCCCCACTGGGCGGGAGGTGGGGGAGCAGTACCTC.

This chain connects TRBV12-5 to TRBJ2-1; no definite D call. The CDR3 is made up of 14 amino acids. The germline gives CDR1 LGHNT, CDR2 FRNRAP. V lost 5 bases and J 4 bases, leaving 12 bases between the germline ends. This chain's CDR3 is CASGPTLLYNEQFF. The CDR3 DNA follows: TGTGCTAGTGGTCCCACCCTCCTGTACAATGAGCAGTTCTTC.

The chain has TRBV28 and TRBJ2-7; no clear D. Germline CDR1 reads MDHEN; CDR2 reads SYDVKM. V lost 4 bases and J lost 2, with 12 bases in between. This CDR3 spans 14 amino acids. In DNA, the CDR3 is TGTGCCAGCAGTTCCCCGGGCGCTCCCTACGAGCAGTACTTC. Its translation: CASSSPGAPYEQYF.

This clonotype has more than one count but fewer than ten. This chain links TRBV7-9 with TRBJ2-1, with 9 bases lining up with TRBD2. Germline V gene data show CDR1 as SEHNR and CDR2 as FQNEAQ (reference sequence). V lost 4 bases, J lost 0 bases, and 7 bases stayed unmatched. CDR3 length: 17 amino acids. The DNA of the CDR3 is TGTGCCAGCAGCTATCGACTAGCGGAGGCCTCCTACAATGAGCAGTTCTTC. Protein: CASSYRLAEASYNEQFF.

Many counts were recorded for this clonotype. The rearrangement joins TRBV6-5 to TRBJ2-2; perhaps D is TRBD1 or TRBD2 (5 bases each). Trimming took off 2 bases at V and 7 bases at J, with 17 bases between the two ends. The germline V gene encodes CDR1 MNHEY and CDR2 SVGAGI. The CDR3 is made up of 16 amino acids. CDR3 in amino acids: CASSYTPLWGIGELFF. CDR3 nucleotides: TGTGCCAGCAGTTACACTCCCCTATGGGGGATCGGGGAGCTGTTTTTT.